This T cell receptor beta chain was captured by sequencing in a study of shared clonotypes between healthy human individuals. Study context: Three plates were used per donor for CD4 naive, three for CD4 memory, two for CD8 naive and one for CD8 memory.

Those who donated, Caucasian adults without exception, all lived in Nashville, Tennessee. Several immunoSEQ 96-well plates shared each subset's DNA, each plate a replicate. Using about 220 ng DNA, tens of thousands of T cell genomes, the sorted-subset replicate PCRs were run. Here immunoSEQ multiplex PCR was the method, and the copy in TCRdb shows in-frame clones only, minus some. The table lists roughly 2,500,000 clones, roughly 93% of them singletons. CDR3 length: 16 residues. Trimming cost V 6 bases and J 4 bases; bases outside gene matches: 12. The germline V gene has CDR1 MDHEN and CDR2 SYDVKM. The receptor comes from a man aged 18 to 35 in good health. Some clones in this sample may be carry-over from other donors' samples. Sequences were obtained from naive CD4+ T cells from PBMCs. Regarding subset: CD45RA+ positively selected. V usage is TRBV28 and J usage is TRBJ1-1; the match to TRBD1 covers 9 bases. CDR3 residues: CASSPSGTGPGTEAFF. CDR3 in DNA: TGTGCCAGCAGCCCCTCGGGGACAGGGCCCGGCACTGAAGCTTTCTTT.